One T cell receptor (beta chain) is described in this entry. Its antigen is undetermined. The CDR3 length is 17 residues. Germline lookup yields CDR1 SNHLY and CDR2 FYNNEI. V shed 1 base and J shed 0 bases, with 10 bases lying between them. This sample stems from a study of response to subunit inactivated influenza vaccine. Study findings and constraints: That few new T cells are recruited by each seasonal influenza vaccination was the authors' suggestion.

TCRdb re-analysed the RT-PCR reads in MiXCR, keeping a single row per CDR3 protein. The sample lists a few hundred thousand distinct CDR3 sequences, just over 20% seen once, with 10% in the top ten. This sequence originates from a man aged 50-75 years who received an inactivated influenza vaccine. This chain connects TRBV2 to TRBJ2-6; D call uncertain. This material consisted of PBMCs from blood, taken less than 22 months after vaccination. The CDR3 nucleotides are TGTGCCAGCAGTGAAGTGACAAAGTTCTCTGGGGCCAACGTCCTGACTTTC. Residues: CASSEVTKFSGANVLTF.